This record covers a single TCR beta chain. The data are from a study of blood T cell repertoires in COVID-19. Whole-study context: The United States, Italy and Spain supplied acute and convalescent COVID-19 samples. In each case, the material was cDNA or gDNA derived from T cells, B-cell-depleted T cells, or PBMCs.

In the authors' workflow: How many nucleated cells were present was estimated from reference gene primer amplification. Profiling relied on immunoSEQ multiplex PCR, and the TCRdb table lists in-frame clones only, not all of them. From that table come the V and J calls and clone size; the DNA was used to work out D and trimming. There are 130,000 or so clones in the sample; about three quarters occur only once, and around 17% lies in the top ten. Sequenced: peripheral blood. The receptor was derived from a man in his forties or fifties with acute or convalescent COVID-19.

The CDR3 region has the DNA TGTGCCAGCAGCTTCCAGCGGGGGGGTGGAGAGACCCAGTACTTC. As protein: CASSFQRGGGETQYF. This chain joins TRBV11-2 and TRBJ2-5; the match to TRBD2 covers 10 bases. After removal of 3 bases from V and 4 bases from J, the junction contained 5 bases not matched to a gene. The CDR3 length is 15 residues. The germline CDR1 and CDR2 sequences are SGHAT and FQNNGV.